This T cell receptor beta chain was captured by sequencing in a study of shared clonotypes between healthy human individuals. Study details: Aged 18 to 49, the donors were a couple of women and a few men. Overall study findings and caveats: A reduction in generation probabilities was seen for non-shared clonotypes relative to those shared by all four donors. Depth was large, yet rarefaction showed that sorted-subset sequencing was incomplete.

This clone was observed a few times. Its antigen is currently unknown. This sample also contains other DNA sequences that code for the same CDR3. Repertoires were generated with immunoSEQ multiplex PCR, while TCRdb's copy carries only in-frame clones and drops some. The sample includes some 2.4 million clones, 90% to 95% seen only once; the top ten take around 0.37%. V was cut by 3 bases and J by 5 bases, with 13 bases left in between. The CDR3 is made up of 13 amino acids. CDR1 and CDR2 (germline): GTSNPN, SVGIG (reference sequence). The sample consisted of naive CD4+ T cells from PBMCs. Subset: CD45RA+ positively selected. The chain combines TRBV30 with TRBJ1-1, with D perhaps TRBD1 (5 bases). The receptor's source is a man younger than 35 in good health. Some clones in this sample may be carry-over from other donors' samples. CDR3 DNA: TGTGCCTGGAGCCCCGACAGAGGGACTGAAGCTTTCTTT. The encoded protein is CAWSPDRGTEAFF.